The 8 T cell receptor beta chains listed next were all sequenced from one sample in a study of persistence of HIV-infected CD4 T cells. Cells were stimulated with overlapping HIV-1 Gag 15-mer peptides. Sorting of responding CD4+ T cells relied on upregulated CD40 ligand together with CD69. The libraries were made with immunoSEQ version 4 in survey mode. The data were produced by immunoSEQ multiplex PCR, yet TCRdb's version contains in-frame clones alone and is incomplete. The table records nearly 20,000 clones, about 62% of them present only once. These receptors lack a known antigen. The sample was CD4+ T cells sorted from PBMCs after 18-hour stimulation, taken from a patient who received antiretroviral therapy. These receptors all stem from an adult woman with HIV who was CMV-seropositive.

CDR3 region: CAWKGVQHSPLHF. In DNA form, the CDR3 reads TGTGCCTGGAAGGGTGTACAGCATTCACCCCTCCACTTT. The rearrangement uses TRBV30 and TRBJ1-6; no reliable D call. Germline V gives CDR1 GTSNPN, CDR2 SVGIG (reference sequence). Deletions cut 4 bases from V and 8 bases from J, with 12 bases between. The length of the CDR3 is 13 residues.

This clone was seen only a few times. The CDR3 DNA reads as TGTGCCAGCAGCTCCCACAGGGAAGCTTTCTTT. Its translation: CASSSHREAFF. This sequence joins TRBV7-8 and TRBJ1-1; possible D gene TRBD1, 5 bases. Between the trimmed V and J ends, which lost 4 bases and 8 bases, there was a span of 8 bases. Germline CDR1 SGHVS, CDR2 FQNEAQ. This CDR3 has 11 amino acids.

This chain joins TRBV19 and TRBJ1-6; TRBD1 might be the D (5 bases). Trimming took off 5 bases at V and 7 bases at J, with 12 bases between the two ends. In germline, CDR1 is LNHDA, CDR2 SQIVND (reference sequence). This CDR3 region has 14 residues. The CDR3 loop reads CASSLGRTNSPLHF. The CDR3 coding sequence is TGTGCCAGTAGTCTGGGACGGACGAATTCACCCCTCCACTTT.

V gene TRBV18 combines with J gene TRBJ2-3, with no clear D. This CDR3 is built from 14 residues. CDR1 KGHSH and CDR2 LQKENI come from the germline V gene. The V gene lost 3 bases and the J gene lost 2 bases, with 9 bases spanning the gap. CDR3 DNA: TGTGCCAGCTCACCGCCGACTGACACAGATACGCAGTATTTT. It is translated as CASSPPTDTDTQYF.

The rearrangement joins TRBV6-5 to TRBJ2-2; 9 bases map to TRBD1. The CDR3 is 14 residues long. Germline V lookup: CDR1 MNHEY, CDR2 SVGAGI. J was trimmed by 5 bases and V by 4 bases; bases with no gene match: 2. The CDR3 spells CASSWDRATGELFF. The DNA for the CDR3 is TGTGCCAGCAGTTGGGACAGGGCGACCGGGGAGCTGTTTTTT.

This rearrangement joins TRBV4-2 to TRBJ2-7; 9 nucleotides agree with TRBD1. The germline CDR1 and CDR2 sequences are LGHNA and YNFKEQ. The CDR3 runs 15 residues. With 2 bases clipped from V and 7 bases from J, the junction kept 9 bases outside the gene matches. CDR3 residues: CASSQSWTGVGEQYF. Written as DNA, the CDR3 is TGTGCCAGCAGCCAATCGTGGACAGGGGTGGGAGAGCAGTACTTC.

The chain combines TRBV7-3 with TRBJ2-5, with D possibly matching TRBD2 (5 bases). CDR1 SGHTA and CDR2 FQGTGA come from the germline V gene. The CDR3 is made up of 15 amino acids. The V end lost 2 bases, the J end lost 5 bases, and 15 bases lay between the germline ends. CDR3 sequence reads: CASSLSVSPGETQYF. The CDR3 nucleotides are TGTGCCAGCAGCTTATCGGTCTCCCCGGGGGAGACCCAGTACTTC.

This clone was found a few times. This chain links TRBV5-4 with TRBJ2-6, with TRBD2 identical over 8 bases. The CDR3 length is 18 residues. The V gene end was trimmed by 6 bases and the J gene end by 2 bases; junction bases not matched to a gene: 13. Per the germline V gene, CDR1 is SGHNT and CDR2 is YYREEE (reference sequence). The CDR3 DNA follows: TGTGCCAGCACCGAGAGGGAGCGGGGGATCACTGGGGCCAACGTCCTGACTTTC. Its translation is CASTERERGITGANVLTF.